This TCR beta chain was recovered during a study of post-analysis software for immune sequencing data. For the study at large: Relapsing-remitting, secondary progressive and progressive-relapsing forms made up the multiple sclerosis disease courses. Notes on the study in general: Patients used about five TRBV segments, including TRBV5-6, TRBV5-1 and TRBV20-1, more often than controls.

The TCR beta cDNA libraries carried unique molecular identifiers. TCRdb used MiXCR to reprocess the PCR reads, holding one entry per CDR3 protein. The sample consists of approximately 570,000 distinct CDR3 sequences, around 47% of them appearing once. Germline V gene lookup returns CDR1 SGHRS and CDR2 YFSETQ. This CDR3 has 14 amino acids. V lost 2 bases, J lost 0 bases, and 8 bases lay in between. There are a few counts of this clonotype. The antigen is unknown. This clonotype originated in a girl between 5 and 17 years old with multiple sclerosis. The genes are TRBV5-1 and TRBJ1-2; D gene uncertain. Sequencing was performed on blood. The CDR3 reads CASSFGLTNYGYTF. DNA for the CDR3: TGCGCCAGCAGCTTCGGGTTAACTAACTATGGCTACACCTTC.